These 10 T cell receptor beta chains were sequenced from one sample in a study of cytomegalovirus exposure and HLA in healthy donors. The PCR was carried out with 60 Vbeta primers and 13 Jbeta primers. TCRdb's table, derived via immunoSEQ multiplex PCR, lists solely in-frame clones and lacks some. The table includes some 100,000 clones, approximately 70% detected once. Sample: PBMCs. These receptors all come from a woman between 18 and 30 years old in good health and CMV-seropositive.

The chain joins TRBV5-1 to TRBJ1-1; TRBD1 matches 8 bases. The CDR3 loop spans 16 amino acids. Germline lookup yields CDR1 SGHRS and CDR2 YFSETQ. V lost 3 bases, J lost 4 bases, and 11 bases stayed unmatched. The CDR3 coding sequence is TGCGCCAGCAGCTCTATCCCCAGGGGGCACGTCACTGAAGCTTTCTTT. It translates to CASSSIPRGHVTEAFF.

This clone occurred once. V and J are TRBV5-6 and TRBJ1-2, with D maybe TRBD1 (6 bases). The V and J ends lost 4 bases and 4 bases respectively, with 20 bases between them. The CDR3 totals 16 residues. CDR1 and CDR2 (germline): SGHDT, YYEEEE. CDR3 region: CASSPKGGANFYGYTF. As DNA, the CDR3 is TGTGCCAGCAGCCCCAAGGGGGGGGCGAACTTCTATGGCTACACCTTC. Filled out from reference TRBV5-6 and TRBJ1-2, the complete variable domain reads DAGVTQSPTHLIKTRGQQVTLRCSPKSGHDTVSWYQQALGQGPQFIFQYYEEEERQRGNFPDRFSGHQFPNYSSELNVNALLLGDSALYLCASSPKGGANFYGYTFGSGTRLTVV.

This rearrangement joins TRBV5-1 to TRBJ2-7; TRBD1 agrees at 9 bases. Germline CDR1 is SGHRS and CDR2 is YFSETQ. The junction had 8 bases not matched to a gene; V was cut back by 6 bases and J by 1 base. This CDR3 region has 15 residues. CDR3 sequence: CASKVGDRVSYEQYF. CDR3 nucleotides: TGCGCCAGCAAGGTAGGGGACAGGGTTTCCTACGAGCAGTACTTC.

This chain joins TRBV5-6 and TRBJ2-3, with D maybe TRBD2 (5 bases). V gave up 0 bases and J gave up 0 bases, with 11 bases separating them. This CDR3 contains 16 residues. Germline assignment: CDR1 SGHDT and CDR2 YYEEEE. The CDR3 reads CASSLGLPTSTDTQYF. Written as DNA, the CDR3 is TGTGCCAGCAGCTTGGGACTACCTACTAGCACAGATACGCAGTATTTT.

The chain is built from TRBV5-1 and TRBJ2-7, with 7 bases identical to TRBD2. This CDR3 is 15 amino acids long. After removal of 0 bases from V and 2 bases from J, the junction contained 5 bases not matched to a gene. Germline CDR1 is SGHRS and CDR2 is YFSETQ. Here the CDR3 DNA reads TGCGCCAGCAGCTTGGAACGGCGGGAGACCTACGAGCAGTACTTC. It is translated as CASSLERRETYEQYF. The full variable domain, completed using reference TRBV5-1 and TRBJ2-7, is KAGVTQTPRYLIKTRGQQVTLSCSPISGHRSVSWYQQTPGQGLQFLFEYFSETQRNKGNFPGRFSGRQFSNSRSEMNVSTLELGDSALYLCASSLERRETYEQYFGPGTRLTVT.

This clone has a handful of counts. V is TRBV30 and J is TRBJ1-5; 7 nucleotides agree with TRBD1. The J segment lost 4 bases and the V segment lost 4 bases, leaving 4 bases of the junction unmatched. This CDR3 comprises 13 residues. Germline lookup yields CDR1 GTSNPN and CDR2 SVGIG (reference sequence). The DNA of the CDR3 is TGTGCCTGGAATTCGGGACAGAATCAGCCCCAGCATTTT. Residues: CAWNSGQNQPQHF.

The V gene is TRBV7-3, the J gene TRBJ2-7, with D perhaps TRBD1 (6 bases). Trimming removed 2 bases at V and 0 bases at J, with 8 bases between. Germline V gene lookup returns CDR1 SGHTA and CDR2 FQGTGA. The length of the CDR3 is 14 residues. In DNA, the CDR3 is TGTGCCAGCAGCTTAGGGACACACTCCTACGAGCAGTACTTC. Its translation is CASSLGTHSYEQYF.

The DNA of the CDR3 is TGTGCCAGCACTCCTGGGACAGGGGGCTACAATGAGCAGTTCTTC. Its protein is CASTPGTGGYNEQFF. The chain employs TRBV28 and TRBJ2-1; 11 bases agree with TRBD1. Trimming took 7 bases from V and 3 from J; bases not matched to a gene: 5. There are 15 residues in the CDR3. Germline CDR1 is MDHEN and CDR2 is SYDVKM.

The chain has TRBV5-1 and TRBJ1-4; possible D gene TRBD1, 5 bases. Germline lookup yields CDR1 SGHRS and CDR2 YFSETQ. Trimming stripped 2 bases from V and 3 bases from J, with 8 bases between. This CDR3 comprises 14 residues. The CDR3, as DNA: TGCGCCAGCAGCTTCGACAGTTCTAATGAAAAACTGTTTTTT. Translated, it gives CASSFDSSNEKLFF.

The CDR3, as DNA: TGTGCCAGCAGTTTTTCACTAGCGGGAGGGTTGAACACCGGGGAGCTGTTTTTT. The encoded protein is CASSFSLAGGLNTGELFF. This chain joins TRBV28 and TRBJ2-2; TRBD2 agrees at 13 bases. Unmatched junction bases numbered 5, after V lost 3 bases and J lost 1 base. This CDR3 is 18 amino acids long. CDR1 and CDR2 from the germline V gene are MDHEN and SYDVKM.